A selection of T cell receptor beta chains follows, all from one sample in a study of cytomegalovirus exposure and HLA in healthy donors. Clones were read by immunoSEQ multiplex PCR, and TCRdb kept only the in-frame ones, dropping some. The sample records 70,000 to 95,000 clones, roughly 80% being singletons. The specimen sequenced was PBMCs. These TCRs come from a human donor in good health. The CDR3 runs from the conserved cysteine through the conserved F or W. The order of the fields is clone size, D gene, V gene, J gene, CDR3 DNA, CDR3 protein. D genes are given only for firm matches. For some rows the clone size is stated as once, few or many, or as a class when expanded; others skip it.

few	TRBD1	TRBV5-1	TRBJ1-1	TGCGCCAGCAGCTTGGGACAGGGGAGGTTGAGCACTGAAGCTTTCTTT	CASSLGQGRLSTEAFF
NA	NA	TRBV19	TRBJ2-4	TGTGCCAGTAGTCCAATCCCCCAGGGGGCCAAAAACATTCAGTACTTC	CASSPIPQGAKNIQYF
NA	NA	TRBV29-1	TRBJ1-5	TGCAGCGCCCTGACAGGTATCGGCAATCAGCCCCAGCATTTT	CSALTGIGNQPQHF
once	NA	TRBV5-1	TRBJ2-3	TGCGCCAGCAGCTTGGGGTCCAGGGGCTCCGGCACAGATACGCAGTATTTT	CASSLGSRGSGTDTQYF
NA	NA	TRBV11-2	TRBJ1-5	TGTGCCAGCAGCCAAAGTACAGCCCGTTCGGCGCAGCCCCAGCATTTT	CASSQSTARSAQPQHF
NA	TRBD2	TRBV7-9	TRBJ2-3	TGTGCCAGCAGCTCTGGACTAGCGGGGGAGACAGATACGCAGTATTTT	CASSSGLAGETDTQYF
few	NA	TRBV5-1	TRBJ1-1	TGCGCCAGCAGCTTAAGTGGAGGAAACACTGAAGCTTTCTTT	CASSLSGGNTEAFF
NA	TRBD1	TRBV7-9	TRBJ1-6	TGTGCCAGCAGCCCGTACGACAGGGACCATTCACCCCTCAACTTT	CASSPYDRDHSPLNF
once	NA	TRBV2	TRBJ2-1	TGTGCCAGCAGTCACAGGAATCCCAATTACAATGAGCAGTTCTTC	CASSHRNPNYNEQFF
NA	NA	TRBV7-2	TRBJ1-2	TGTGCCAGCAGCTCCGGAGGCAGCTCCTATGGCTACACCTTC	CASSSGGSSYGYTF
once	NA	TRBV11-3	TRBJ1-1	TGTGCCAGCAGCTTAGGCAGGAACACTGAAGCTTTCTTT	CASSLGRNTEAFF
NA	NA	TRBV18	TRBJ2-5	TGTGCCAGCTCACCACCCTTCCCTTCGGAGACCCAGTACTTC	CASSPPFPSETQYF
NA	TRBD1	TRBV5-8	TRBJ2-7	TGTGCCAGCAGCTCGGACAGGGTAGGGTACGAGCAGTACTTC	CASSSDRVGYEQYF
few	NA	TRBV4-1	TRBJ2-1	TGCGCCAGCAGCCAAGTTAACAGGGTTATAGGTGGTGAGCAGTTCTTC	CASSQVNRVIGGEQFF
once	NA	TRBV5-1	TRBJ1-1	TGCGCCAGCAGTGTCACTGCGAACACTGAAGCTTTCTTT	CASSVTANTEAFF
NA	NA	TRBV6-5	TRBJ1-1	TGTGCCAGCAGTTACCGTGCAGGCCCGAACACTGAAGCTTTCTTT	CASSYRAGPNTEAFF
NA	NA	TRBV7-9	TRBJ1-5	TGTGCCAGCAGCTTAGCGGCAGGGAGCAATCAGCCCCAGCATTTT	CASSLAAGSNQPQHF
NA	NA	TRBV2	TRBJ2-2	TGTGCCAGCGAGACAAGTCGGGGCGGGGAGCTGTTTTTT	CASETSRGGELFF
NA	NA	TRBV4-1	TRBJ2-2	TGCGCCAGCAGCCAATCAGGGGGGAAAACCGGGGAGCTGTTTTTT	CASSQSGGKTGELFF
NA	NA	TRBV5-1	TRBJ1-2	TGCGCCAGCAGCCCGGGGTTCGATGGCTACACCTTC	CASSPGFDGYTF
NA	NA	TRBV6-5	TRBJ1-1	TGTGCCAGCAGTTACAGTGGGGCCTCGGGCACTGAAGCTTTCTTT	CASSYSGASGTEAFF
NA	TRBD1	TRBV4-1	TRBJ2-2	TGCGCCAGCAGTCGTGGACAGGGGCCCGGGGAGCTGTTTTTT	CASSRGQGPGELFF